Each of the 8 T cell receptor beta chains below was sequenced from the same sample in a study of Graves' ophthalmopathy and Graves' hyperthyroidism. As the template, RNA transcripts were used to amplify TCR beta CDR3 regions. HTBI primers primed a first-round RT-PCR, and a second-round multiplex PCR followed. TCRdb re-called the multiplex PCR reads with MiXCR, one entry per CDR3 protein. The sample yields about 400,000 distinct CDR3 sequences, around 21% seen once. Sequencing was carried out using peripheral blood. These receptors were collected from a woman in her late teens or twenties with stable Graves' hyperthyroidism.

Only one count was recorded for this clonotype. V and J are TRBV6-2 or TRBV6-3 and TRBJ2-2; tentatively, D is TRBD1 (6 bases). The CDR3 sequence is 16 residues long. Trimming cost V 6 bases and J 5 bases, with 19 bases left between them. CDR1 and CDR2 (germline): MNHEY, SVGEGT. CDR3 amino acids: CASRPRAQGVTGELFF. The DNA of the CDR3 is TGTGCCAGCAGACCCAGGGCACAGGGAGTTACCGGGGAGCTGTTTTTT.

Regarding this clonotype: An end of the junction does not agree with germline; a read error may underlie this. This chain uses TRBV4-3 with TRBJ1-1; D ambiguous. Germline loops: CDR1 LGHNA, CDR2 YSLEER. The CDR3 is made up of 15 amino acids. This CDR3 is CASSQDRLGYTDAFF. CDR3 in DNA: TGCGCCAGCAGCCAAGATAGGCTCGGGTACACTGACGCTTTCTTT.

This clonotype was observed a few times. The rearrangement joins TRBV20-1 to TRBJ2-7, with TRBD2 matching over 9 bases. With 2 bases clipped from V and 3 bases from J, the junction kept 8 bases outside the gene matches. The CDR3 spans 15 residues. Per the germline V gene, CDR1 is DFQATT and CDR2 is SNEGSKA (reference sequence). The CDR3 DNA reads TGCAGTGCTAGACTTGACGGGACTAGCATCTACGAGCAGTACTTC. Amino acid sequence: CSARLDGTSIYEQYF.

This clonotype came up a few times. This chain joins TRBV29-1 and TRBJ2-7, with D perhaps TRBD1 or TRBD2 (6 bases each). The CDR3 has 12 residues. With 4 bases removed from V and 6 bases from J, the gap between germline ends came to 13 bases. CDR1 is SQVTM, CDR2 ANQGSEA, per germline. The CDR3 DNA reads TGCAGCGTTGCACCGGGGGCCCTCGAGCAGTACTTC. As protein: CSVAPGALEQYF.

This clonotype was seen repeatedly, ten times or more. The rearrangement joins TRBV7-2 to TRBJ2-7; possible D gene TRBD1, 5 bases. The length of the CDR3 is 13 residues. Germline V gene data show CDR1 as SGHTA and CDR2 as FQGNSA. V was clipped by 5 bases and J by 2 bases, with 10 bases between them. The CDR3 nucleotides read TGTGCCAGCAGCGCCTCCAGGGCCTACGAGCAGTACTTC. It is translated as CASSASRAYEQYF. The variable domain in full, with the rest retrieved from reference TRBV7-2 and TRBJ2-7, is GAGVSQSPSNKVTEKGKDVELRCDPISGHTALYWYRQSLGQGLEFLIYFQGNSAPDKSGLPSDRFSAERTGGSVSTLTIQRTQQEDSAVYLCASSASRAYEQYFGPGTRLTVT.

This clonotype was seen at least ten times. J is TRBJ1-1 and V is TRBV6-4; TRBD1 matches at 9 bases. The CDR3 has 15 amino acids. V lost 5 bases, J lost 4 bases, and 8 bases stayed unmatched. The germline V gene has CDR1 MRHNA and CDR2 SNTAGT. The CDR3 protein is CASSKGQGIATEAFF. CDR3 sequence (DNA): TGTGCCAGCAGTAAGGGACAGGGCATCGCCACTGAAGCTTTCTTT.

This clonotype was detected ten times or more. V gene TRBV11-1 combines with J gene TRBJ1-1; TRBD1 matches 7 bases. There are 16 residues in the CDR3. Looked up from germline, CDR1 is SGHAT and CDR2 is FQDESV (reference sequence). Trimming at V came to 1 base and at J to 0 bases, leaving 5 bases not matched to a gene. Written as DNA, the CDR3 is TGTGCCAGCAGCTTAGAAGGGGGCTGGATGAACACTGAAGCTTTCTTT. Its translation is CASSLEGGWMNTEAFF.

Many counts were recorded for this clonotype. This rearrangement joins TRBV20-1 to TRBJ2-7, with D perhaps TRBD1 or TRBD2 (6 bases each). CDR1 and CDR2 (germline): DFQATT, SNEGSKA (reference sequence). The CDR3 consists of 14 residues. V was pared by 3 bases and J by 4 bases, with 16 bases between. For the CDR3, the DNA is TGCAGTGCTAGGGGGGGAAGGGGGGAGTACGAGCAGTACTTC. The encoded protein is CSARGGRGEYEQYF.